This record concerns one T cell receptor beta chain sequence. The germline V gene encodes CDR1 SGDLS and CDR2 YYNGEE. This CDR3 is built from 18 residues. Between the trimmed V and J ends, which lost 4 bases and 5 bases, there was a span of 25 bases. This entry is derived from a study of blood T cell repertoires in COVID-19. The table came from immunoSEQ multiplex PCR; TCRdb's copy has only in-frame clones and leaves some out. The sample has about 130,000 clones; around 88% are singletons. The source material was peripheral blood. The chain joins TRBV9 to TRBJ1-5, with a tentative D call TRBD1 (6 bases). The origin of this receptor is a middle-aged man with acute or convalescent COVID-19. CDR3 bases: TGTGCCAGCAGCCCTCGGACAGATCTTAGAGAAGGTGATCAGCCCCAGCATTTT. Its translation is CASSPRTDLREGDQPQHF. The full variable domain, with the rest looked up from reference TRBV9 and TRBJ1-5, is DSGVTQTPKHLITATGQRVTLRCSPRSGDLSVYWYQQSLDQGLQFLIQYYNGEERAKGNILERFSAQQFPDLHSELNLSSLELGDSALYFCASSPRTDLREGDQPQHFGDGTRLSIL.